This T cell receptor (beta chain) came from a study of CD8+ T cells in alopecia areata. Study information: Treated patients received oral tofacitinib, 5 to 10 mg twice daily.

Comment on this clone: What it recognizes is unknown.

Notes on the study in general: Expanded CD8+ clones among the top 100, and scalp clonality, were significantly decreased by tofacitinib. In lesional scalp, particularly from alopecia totalis/universalis, clonality was higher than in normal scalp.

Trimming cost V 0 bases and J 5 bases; bases outside gene matches: 9. CDR1 GTSNPN and CDR2 SVGIG come from the germline V gene (reference sequence). CDR3 length: 15 residues. Investigators isolated RNA and reverse transcribed it into cDNA to act as the sequencing template. The protocol was immunoSEQ multiplex PCR, while the TCRdb copy is restricted to in-frame clones and leaves out a portion. This sample has roughly 120,000 clones, with around 54% found just once. Noted treatment: oral pan-JAK inhibitor, 5-10 mg twice daily. In alopecia areata patients, both lesional scalp punch biopsies and peripheral blood were collected.

This sequence originates from a human donor with alopecia areata. The rearrangement joins TRBV30 to TRBJ2-5, with 7 positions matching TRBD1. This material consisted of CD4+ T cells sorted from blood, taken at week 24, from a patient treated with tofacitinib. This CDR3 is CAWSVRAGGIETQYF. The CDR3 region has the DNA TGTGCCTGGAGTGTACGAGCAGGGGGAATCGAGACCCAGTACTTC.